This T cell receptor beta chain was profiled in a study of cytomegalovirus exposure and HLA in healthy donors. Study-wide results and caveats: A missense DCLRE1C variant was associated with V- and J-gene trimming of TCR beta chains in a later analysis, and an independent cohort replicated the association. A later analysis associated 15,000 to 20,000 TCR beta sequences with HLA alleles at a 0.05 false discovery rate. Overall, approximately 150 TCR beta chains were annotated as cytomegalovirus-associated.

Primers: 60 Vbeta forward and 13 Jbeta reverse. Some clones are missing from TCRdb's copy, which holds only in-frame ones; the method was immunoSEQ multiplex PCR. The sample consists of 150,000 to 200,000 clones, around 78% of them appearing once. As for this clone: Its antigen is currently unknown.

This TCR came from a woman in her forties in good health and CMV-seronegative. Sequencing was carried out using PBMCs.

The CDR3 coding sequence is TGCAGTGCCGAGCGGGAGGAGCAGTTCTTC. Protein: CSAEREEQFF. The chain links TRBV20-1 to TRBJ2-1, with 8 nucleotides matching TRBD2. CDR1 is DFQATT and CDR2 is SNEGSKA in the germline V gene (reference sequence). The CDR3 extends over 10 amino acids. After removal of 6 bases from V and 10 bases from J, the junction contained 2 bases not matched to a gene.